A single sample is the source of the 8 T cell receptor beta chains below, sequenced in a study of human T cells and chemical hapten exposure. Described time point: patch test 2, 6 weeks after DPC sensitization. Treatment of the sample: therapeutic diphenylcyclopropenone sensitization with weekly scalp DPC. TCRdb re-called the RACE reads through MiXCR, storing one row per CDR3 protein. This table has about 400,000 distinct CDR3 sequences, 6% to 7% appearing once. The sample here was whole blood, taken in connection with sensitization to the hapten diphenylcyclopropenone (DPC). These receptor sequences come from a woman younger than 35 with alopecia areata. Some clones in this sample may be carry-over from other donors' samples.

This clonotype was counted at least ten times. The chain links TRBV7-2 to TRBJ1-2; possible D gene TRBD1, 6 bases. Looked up from germline, CDR1 is SGHTA and CDR2 is FQGNSA. This CDR3 has 15 residues. V lost 2 bases to trimming and J lost 2 bases, with 12 bases between them. The CDR3 nucleotides read TGTGCCAGCAGCTTATTTCAGGGGCTAAACTATGGCTACACCTTC. Its translation is CASSLFQGLNYGYTF.

Worth noting for this clonotype: This clone may be a read error of a much larger clone one base away. V usage is TRBV6-2 or TRBV6-3 and J usage is TRBJ1-6; possibly TRBD1 for D (5 bases). Germline V gene data show CDR1 as MNHEY and CDR2 as SVGEGT. The germline V and J ends were trimmed by 5 bases and 1 base, with 12 bases remaining between them. This CDR3 comprises 16 residues. CDR3 nucleotide sequence: TGTGCCAGCAGTCCGCGGCCAGGGTCCTATAATTCACCCCTCCACTTT. Its translation: CASSPRPGSYNSPLHF.

This clonotype was recorded a few times. This chain uses TRBV6-5 with TRBJ1-2; the match to TRBD1 covers 7 bases. Germline V gene data show CDR1 as MNHEY and CDR2 as SVGAGI. With 5 bases clipped from V and 4 bases from J, the junction kept 7 bases outside the gene matches. The CDR3 runs to 14 residues. CDR3 region: CASSRGTALYGYTF. The CDR3 bases are TGTGCCAGCAGTCGAGGGACAGCCCTCTATGGCTACACCTTC.

In its sample, this clonotype was seen a few times. V is TRBV7-2 and J is TRBJ1-1; D remains unclear. CDR3 length: 15 amino acids. Trimming cost V 1 base and J 2 bases, with 11 bases left between them. Germline V gene data show CDR1 as SGHTA and CDR2 as FQGNSA. The CDR3 bases are TGTGCCAGCAGCTTAGTGGGCCGATTAAACACTGAAGCTTTCTTT. Protein sequence: CASSLVGRLNTEAFF.

This clonotype was recorded a few times. V is TRBV28 and J is TRBJ1-5; D is undetermined. Between the trimmed V and J ends, which lost 4 bases and 11 bases, there was a span of 24 bases. This CDR3 region has 16 residues. Germline loops: CDR1 MDHEN, CDR2 SYDVKM. The CDR3 loop reads CASSSPLIGIPRTQHF. The CDR3 bases are TGTGCCAGCAGTTCCCCTTTGATCGGGATCCCCAGGACCCAGCATTTT.

This clonotype was seen many times. The chain has TRBV5-1 and TRBJ1-1, with 12 bases aligning to TRBD1. The CDR3 covers 16 residues. CDR1 is SGHRS and CDR2 is YFSETQ in the germline V gene. Germline trimming cut 2 bases from V and 2 bases from J; bases unmatched to any gene: 4. The CDR3 sequence is CASSLGDRGLNTEAFF. In DNA form, the CDR3 reads TGCGCCAGCAGCTTAGGGGACAGGGGGCTTAACACTGAAGCTTTCTTT.

This clonotype was found a few times. This chain links TRBV3-1 with TRBJ2-7; 9 bases line up with TRBD1. The CDR3 runs 13 residues. CDR1 and CDR2 (germline): LGHDT, YNNKEL (reference sequence). J lost 6 bases, V lost 4 bases, and 4 bases had no gene match. This chain's CDR3 is CASSPTTGGEQYF. The CDR3 DNA is TGTGCCAGCAGCCCTACGACAGGGGGCGAGCAGTACTTC.

The chain is built from TRBV25-1 and TRBJ1-2; 8 bases are a match to TRBD1. The V and J ends lost 5 bases and 6 bases, in that order; junction bases with no gene match: 8. This CDR3 is built from 14 residues. The germline V gene encodes CDR1 MGHDK and CDR2 SYGVNS. The CDR3 protein is CASSPLDREDGYTF. DNA for the CDR3: TGTGCCAGCAGTCCACTGGACAGGGAAGATGGCTACACCTTC.